What follows is one TCR beta chain and its context. Its antigen is unidentified. These data come from a study of shared clonotypes between healthy human individuals. General study points: Clonotype sharing across a few donors was observed for about 4.8% of naive CD4 clonotypes.

The CDR3 length is 15 residues. Germline V gene lookup returns CDR1 MNHEY and CDR2 SVGAGI. The germline V and J ends were trimmed by 2 bases and 2 bases, with 12 bases remaining between them. The authors loaded 200 ng DNA, 25,000 to 30,000 T cell genomes, into sorted-subset replicate PCRs. The table came from immunoSEQ multiplex PCR; TCRdb's copy has only in-frame clones and leaves some out. Seen here are some 2 million clones, 90% to 95% observed once, and the top ten hold 0.13%. V gene TRBV6-5 combines with J gene TRBJ1-2; no definite D call. The origin of this receptor is a man in his late teens or twenties in good health. The sample comprised naive CD4+ T cells sorted from blood. Subset indicated: CD45RA+ positively selected. CDR3 sequence: CASSYDGAFNYGYTF. CDR3 sequence (DNA): TGTGCCAGCAGTTACGATGGCGCCTTCAACTATGGCTACACCTTC.